The 14 T cell receptor beta chains given below trace back to one sample, sequenced in a study of regulatory T cells in long-lasting Graves disease. Time point denoted: newly diagnosed GD, antithyroid drugs for less than 3 months. RNA extracted from PBMCs served as the sequencing template. HTBI primers from iRepertoire and Arm-PCR of CDR3 regions yielded the TCR beta libraries. Using its own MiXCR run on the multiplex PCR reads, TCRdb lists one record per CDR3 protein. The sample lists around 460,000 distinct CDR3 sequences, roughly 15% seen once, with roughly 15% in the top ten. The same data also went into a second study, on T cells in Graves' hyperthyroidism and ophthalmopathy.

The sequencing here drew on peripheral blood mononuclear cells (PBMCs), taken at new diagnosis, from a patient treated with antithyroid drugs. The receptors were sampled from a woman between 50 and 59 years old with Graves disease.

This clonotype has a handful of counts. The chain's CDR3 is CASSQVRGKSSTDTQYF. DNA of the CDR3: TGTGCCAGCAGCCAAGTACGTGGGAAATCGAGCACAGATACGCAGTATTTT. The rearrangement links TRBV4-2 to TRBJ2-3; D is unclear. The CDR3 is 17 amino acids. V was clipped by 1 base and J by 0 bases, with 14 bases between them. Germline CDR1 LGHNA, CDR2 YNFKEQ.

This clonotype has at least ten counts. The chain combines TRBV24-1 with TRBJ2-1, with 7 nucleotides matching TRBD2. CDR1 is KGHDR and CDR2 is SFDVKD in the germline V gene. V was clipped by 3 bases and J by 4 bases; unmatched bases: 5. This CDR3 has 15 residues. CDR3: CATSDLTSPYNEQFF. The CDR3, as DNA: TGTGCCACCAGTGATCTGACTAGCCCATACAATGAGCAGTTCTTC.

The CDR3 reads CASSKEVLAGVQETQYF. The CDR3 DNA reads as TGTGCCAGCAGCAAAGAGGTATTAGCGGGAGTTCAGGAGACCCAGTACTTC. The chain joins TRBV9 to TRBJ2-5; the match to TRBD2 covers 9 bases. Germline assignment: CDR1 SGDLS and CDR2 YYNGEE. CDR3 size: 17 residues. Unmatched junction bases numbered 15, after V lost 4 bases and J lost 5 bases. Complete variable domain (other parts from reference TRBV9 and TRBJ2-5): DSGVTQTPKHLITATGQRVTLRCSPRSGDLSVYWYQQSLDQGLQFLIQYYNGEERAKGNILERFSAQQFPDLHSELNLSSLELGDSALYFCASSKEVLAGVQETQYFGPGTRLLVL.

This clonotype has ten or more counts. The rearrangement joins TRBV7-3 to TRBJ2-2; 9 nucleotides agree with TRBD2. V dropped 4 bases and J dropped 3; count of bases not matched to a gene: 12. CDR3 length equals 18 residues. Germline CDR1 SGHTA, CDR2 FQGTGA. CDR3 bases: TGTGCCAGCAGCTCCAACCCCGGGACTAGCCTAGACACCGGGGAGCTGTTTTTT. Translating it yields CASSSNPGTSLDTGELFF.

The rearrangement uses TRBV2 and TRBJ2-1; 9 bases are a match to TRBD2. The germline CDR1 and CDR2 sequences are SNHLY and FYNNEI. The CDR3 is 18 residues long. V shed 3 bases and J 6 bases; nucleotides not matched to a gene: 15. The DNA for the CDR3 is TGTGCCAGCAGTGAGAGGTCTTGGTTAGCGGGGGCCGTCAATGAGCAGTTCTTC. Protein product: CASSERSWLAGAVNEQFF. Looking up the rest from reference TRBV2 and TRBJ2-1 gives the full variable domain: EPEVTQTPSHQVTQMGQEVILRCVPISNHLYFYWYRQILGQKVEFLVSFYNNEISEKSEIFDDQFSVERPDGSNFTLKIRSTKLEDSAMYFCASSERSWLAGAVNEQFFGPGTRLTVL.

The V gene is TRBV4-1, the J gene TRBJ1-1; D gene uncertain. Germline CDR1 MGHRA, CDR2 YSYEKL. Between the trimmed V and J ends, which lost 4 bases and 1 base, there was a span of 4 bases. This CDR3 spans 12 amino acids. The CDR3 region has the DNA TGCGCCAGCAGCCCGACGAACACTGAAGCTTTCTTT. Translating it yields CASSPTNTEAFF.

On this clonotype itself: This may be a read error, as it is one base from a much larger clone. This chain connects TRBV10-3 to TRBJ2-1; the match to TRBD1 covers 10 bases. The CDR3 has 15 amino acids. V lost 10 bases and J lost 6; bases outside the gene matches: 12. CDR1 and CDR2 (germline): ENHRY, SYGVKD. Here the CDR3 DNA reads TGTGCCACCAGAGGGACAGGGGCCGAATCCAATGAGCAGTTCTTC. This gives the protein CATRGTGAESNEQFF.

In this sample, this clonotype turned up many times. The rearrangement links TRBV18 to TRBJ2-7; weak D call: TRBD2 (5 bases). V lost 3 bases, J lost 7 bases, and 13 bases lay in between. There are 13 residues in the CDR3. CDR1 is KGHSH, CDR2 LQKENI, per germline. The CDR3 loop is CASSPRVVGEQYF. Here the CDR3 DNA reads TGTGCCAGCTCACCGAGGGTAGTGGGTGAGCAGTACTTC.

The CDR3 spells CASSQVPDREEETQYF. In DNA form, the CDR3 reads TGTGCCAGCAGCCAAGTCCCGGACAGGGAAGAAGAGACCCAGTACTTC. This chain uses TRBV14 with TRBJ2-5, with 8 bases matching TRBD1. Germline lookup yields CDR1 SGHDN and CDR2 FVKESK. The CDR3 totals 16 residues. V gave up 1 base and J gave up 3 bases; unmatched junction bases: 7.

This clonotype was observed many times. For the CDR3, the DNA is TGTGCCAGCAGCATACTAGCGGGGGGAGGATACGAGCAGTACTTC. Protein: CASSILAGGGYEQYF. The chain combines TRBV12-3 or TRBV12-4 with TRBJ2-7; 12 bases fit TRBD2. Trimming removed 6 bases from V and 4 bases from J; junction bases left unmatched: 7. The CDR3 contains 15 residues.

The genes are TRBV10-3 and TRBJ2-1, with D possibly TRBD1 on 5 matching bases. The germline V gene encodes CDR1 ENHRY and CDR2 SYGVKD. The V end was cut by 6 bases, the J end by 6 bases, with 12 bases between. This CDR3 has 13 residues. CDR3 sequence: CAISSAQGNEQFF. CDR3 in DNA: TGTGCCATCAGCTCGGCCCAGGGCAATGAGCAGTTCTTC.

This clonotype was seen at least ten times. V gene TRBV30 combines with J gene TRBJ1-6, with D possibly matching TRBD1 (6 bases). The germline V and J ends were trimmed by 2 bases and 9 bases, with 14 bases remaining between them. The V gene's germline CDR1 is GTSNPN and CDR2 SVGIG (reference sequence). The CDR3 has 14 amino acids. CDR3 coding DNA: TGTGCCTGGAGTCTGGCCCAGGGGAGTTCACCCCTCCACTTT. Translating it yields CAWSLAQGSSPLHF.

This clonotype came up once. This sequence may be a read error, since a much larger clone differs from it by one base. The J gene is TRBJ2-4, the V gene TRBV5-1; either TRBD1 or TRBD2 may supply D (6 bases each). The CDR3 totals 14 residues. From germline, CDR1 is SGHRS and CDR2 YFSETQ. Trimming removed 2 bases from V and 6 bases from J, with 12 bases in between. The CDR3 nucleotides read TGCGCCAGCAGCTTATGGGGGGCTGGAAACATTCAGTACTTC. This sequence encodes CASSLWGAGNIQYF. The full variable domain, with the rest looked up from reference TRBV5-1 and TRBJ2-4, is KAGVTQTPRYLIKTRGQQVTLSCSPISGHRSVSWYQQTPGQGLQFLFEYFSETQRNKGNFPGRFSGRQFSNSRSEMNVSTLELGDSALYLCASSLWGAGNIQYFGAGTRLSVL.

This clonotype appeared a few times. The chain recombines TRBV3-1 with TRBJ1-2; TRBD1 might be the D (5 bases). CDR1 is LGHDT, CDR2 YNNKEL, per germline (reference sequence). The CDR3 contains 13 residues. V was shortened by 0 bases and J by 4 bases, with 6 bases between the two germline ends. The chain's CDR3 is CASSQERGYGYTF. CDR3 DNA sequence: TGTGCCAGCAGCCAAGAAAGGGGCTATGGCTACACCTTC. Drawing the rest from reference TRBV3-1 and TRBJ1-2, the complete variable domain is DTAVSQTPKYLVTQMGNDKSIKCEQNLGHDTMYWYKQDSKKFLKIMFSYNNKELIINETVPNRFSPKSPDKAHLNLHINSLELGDSAVYFCASSQERGYGYTFGSGTRLTVV.